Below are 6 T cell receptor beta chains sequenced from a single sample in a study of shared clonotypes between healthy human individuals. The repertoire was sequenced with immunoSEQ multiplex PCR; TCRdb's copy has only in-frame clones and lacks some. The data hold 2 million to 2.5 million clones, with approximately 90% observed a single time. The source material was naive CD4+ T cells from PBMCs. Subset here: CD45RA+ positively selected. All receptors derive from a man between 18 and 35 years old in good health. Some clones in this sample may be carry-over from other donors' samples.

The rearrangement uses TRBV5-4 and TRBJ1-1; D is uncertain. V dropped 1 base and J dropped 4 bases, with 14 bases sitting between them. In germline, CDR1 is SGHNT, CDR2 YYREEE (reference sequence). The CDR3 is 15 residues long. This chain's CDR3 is CASSLFVRETTEAFF. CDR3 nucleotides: TGTGCCAGCAGCTTGTTCGTAAGGGAGACCACTGAAGCTTTCTTT.

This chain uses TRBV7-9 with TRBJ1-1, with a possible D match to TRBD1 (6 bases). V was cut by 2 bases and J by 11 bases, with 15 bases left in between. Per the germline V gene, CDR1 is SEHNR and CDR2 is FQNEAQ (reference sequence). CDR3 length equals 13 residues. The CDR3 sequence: CASSLTAGGVAFF. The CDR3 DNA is TGTGCCAGCAGCTTAACGGCGGGGGGCGTCGCTTTCTTT.

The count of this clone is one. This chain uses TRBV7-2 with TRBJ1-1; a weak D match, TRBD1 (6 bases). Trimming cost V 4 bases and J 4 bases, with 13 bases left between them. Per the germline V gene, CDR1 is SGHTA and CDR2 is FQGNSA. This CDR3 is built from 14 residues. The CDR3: CASSSPGEGTEAFF. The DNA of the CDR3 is TGTGCCAGCAGCTCACCAGGGGAGGGCACTGAAGCTTTCTTT.

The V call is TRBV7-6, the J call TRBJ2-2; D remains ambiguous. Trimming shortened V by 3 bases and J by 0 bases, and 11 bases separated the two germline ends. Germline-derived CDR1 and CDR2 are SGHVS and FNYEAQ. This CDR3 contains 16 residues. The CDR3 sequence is CASSFGSFTNTGELFF. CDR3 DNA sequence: TGTGCCAGCAGCTTTGGATCGTTTACGAACACCGGGGAGCTGTTTTTT.

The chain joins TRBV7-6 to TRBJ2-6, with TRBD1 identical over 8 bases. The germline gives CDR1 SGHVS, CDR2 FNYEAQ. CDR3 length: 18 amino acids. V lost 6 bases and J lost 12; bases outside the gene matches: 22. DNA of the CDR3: TGTGCCAGCAGTTTCCCATGGCGCAGGGGGCTCCTGGCGTTCGTCCTGACTTTC. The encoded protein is CASSFPWRRGLLAFVLTF.

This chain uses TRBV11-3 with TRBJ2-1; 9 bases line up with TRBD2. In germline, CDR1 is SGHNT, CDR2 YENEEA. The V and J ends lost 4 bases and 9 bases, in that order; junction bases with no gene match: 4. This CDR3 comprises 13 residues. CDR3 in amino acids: CASSSSRGGEQFF. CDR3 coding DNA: TGTGCCAGCAGCTCCTCGCGGGGGGGTGAGCAGTTCTTC.